This is a list of T cell receptor beta chains from one sample in a study of cytomegalovirus exposure and HLA in healthy donors. This table comes from immunoSEQ multiplex PCR, and its TCRdb copy is limited to in-frame clones, with some not included. There are about 200,000 clones in the sample; almost 70% occur only once, and roughly 2.5% lies in the top ten. Sequenced: PBMCs. These receptors were obtained from a man aged 35 to 55 in good health and CMV-seropositive. Both conserved end residues are part of each CDR3. A D gene is named only where the DNA matches it firmly. Not every row has a clone size; where given, it reads once, few, many or a size class.

abundance: .
v_gene: TRBV7-2
d_gene: .
j_gene: TRBJ1-4
len: 15
CDR3nt: TGTGCCAGCAGCTTTAGGAGGAATCAGAATGAAAAACTGTTTTTT
CDR3aa: CASSFRRNQNEKLFF

abundance: .
v_gene: TRBV5-6
d_gene: .
j_gene: TRBJ1-4
len: 16
CDR3nt: TGTGCCAGCAGCTTGGAAGGAATCGGAGGGAATGAAAAACTGTTTTTT
CDR3aa: CASSLEGIGGNEKLFF

abundance: .
v_gene: TRBV4-1
d_gene: .
j_gene: TRBJ1-5
len: 17
CDR3nt: TGCGCCAGCAGCCAAGATGATGCGTTGCAGGGGAATCAGCCCCAGCATTTT
CDR3aa: CASSQDDALQGNQPQHF

abundance: .
v_gene: TRBV4-3
d_gene: TRBD2
j_gene: TRBJ2-5
len: 16
CDR3nt: TGCGCCAGCAGCCAAGGGATCGGGACTAGCCAAGAGACCCAGTACTTC
CDR3aa: CASSQGIGTSQETQYF

abundance: .
v_gene: TRBV18
d_gene: .
j_gene: TRBJ2-7
len: 15
CDR3nt: TGTGCCAGCTCACCGCCCGGGAGAGGGGCTATGGAGTGGTACTTC
CDR3aa: CASSPPGRGAMEWYF

abundance: .
v_gene: TRBV6-6
d_gene: .
j_gene: TRBJ1-1
len: 14
CDR3nt: TGTGCCAGCAGTTACTCTGATACGCGGACTGAAGCTTTCTTT
CDR3aa: CASSYSDTRTEAFF

abundance: .
v_gene: TRBV6-5
d_gene: .
j_gene: TRBJ1-5
len: 13
CDR3nt: TGTGCCAGCAGTCGGCAGGGGAGTCAGCCCCAGCATTTT
CDR3aa: CASSRQGSQPQHF

abundance: .
v_gene: TRBV5-4
d_gene: TRBD1
j_gene: TRBJ1-2
len: 14
CDR3nt: TGTGCCAGCAGCTTGGGGGGACAGGGGTTTGGCTACACCTTC
CDR3aa: CASSLGGQGFGYTF

abundance: .
v_gene: TRBV6-1
d_gene: .
j_gene: TRBJ2-3
len: 16
CDR3nt: TGTGCCAGCAGTGAATGGGTGGCGGAGAGCACAGATACGCAGTATTTT
CDR3aa: CASSEWVAESTDTQYF

abundance: .
v_gene: TRBV7-9
d_gene: .
j_gene: TRBJ2-7
len: 17
CDR3nt: TGTGCCAGCAGCTTACCCCGGACAGAGTGGGCCTCCTACGAGCAGTACTTC
CDR3aa: CASSLPRTEWASYEQYF

abundance: few
v_gene: TRBV6-5
d_gene: TRBD1
j_gene: TRBJ2-7
len: 16
CDR3nt: TGTGCCAGCAGTTCCTATAAGACAGGGTTGGGCGGCGAGCAGTACTTC
CDR3aa: CASSSYKTGLGGEQYF

abundance: .
v_gene: TRBV25-1
d_gene: TRBD2
j_gene: TRBJ2-7
len: 14
CDR3nt: TGTGCCAGCAGTGAATGGGGGGGTACGGGCGAGCAGTACTTC
CDR3aa: CASSEWGGTGEQYF

abundance: once
v_gene: TRBV5-6
d_gene: .
j_gene: TRBJ2-5
len: 14
CDR3nt: TGTGCCAGCAGCTACCTCCTAAGGGGGGAGACCCAGTACTTC
CDR3aa: CASSYLLRGETQYF

abundance: .
v_gene: TRBV21-1
d_gene: .
j_gene: TRBJ1-5
len: 17
CDR3nt: TGTGCCAGCAGCAAAGAGGGGACAGATTCCTTCGATCAGCCCCAGCATTTT
CDR3aa: CASSKEGTDSFDQPQHF

abundance: .
v_gene: TRBV11-2
d_gene: .
j_gene: TRBJ2-5
len: 15
CDR3nt: TGTGCCAGCAGCTTAGATCGGGGGGCGCAAGAGACCCAGTACTTC
CDR3aa: CASSLDRGAQETQYF

abundance: .
v_gene: TRBV27
d_gene: TRBD2
j_gene: TRBJ2-3
len: 16
CDR3nt: TGTGCCAGCAGTTTATATGGGACTACCCGCACAGATACGCAGTATTTT
CDR3aa: CASSLYGTTRTDTQYF

abundance: .
v_gene: TRBV5-1
d_gene: TRBD1
j_gene: TRBJ1-2
len: 14
CDR3nt: TGCGCCGGCAAACAGCTAGGGACAGGGCAGGGCTACACCTTC
CDR3aa: CAGKQLGTGQGYTF